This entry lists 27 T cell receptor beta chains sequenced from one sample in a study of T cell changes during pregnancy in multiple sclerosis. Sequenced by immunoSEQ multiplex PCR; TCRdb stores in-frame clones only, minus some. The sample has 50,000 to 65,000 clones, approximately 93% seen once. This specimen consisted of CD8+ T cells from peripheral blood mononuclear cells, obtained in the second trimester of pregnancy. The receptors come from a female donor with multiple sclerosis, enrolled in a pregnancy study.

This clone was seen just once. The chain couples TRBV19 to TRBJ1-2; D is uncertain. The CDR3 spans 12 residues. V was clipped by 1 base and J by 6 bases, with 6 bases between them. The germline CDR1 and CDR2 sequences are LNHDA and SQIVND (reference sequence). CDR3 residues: CASSIGGNGYTF. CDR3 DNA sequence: TGTGCCAGTAGTATAGGAGGGAATGGCTACACCTTC. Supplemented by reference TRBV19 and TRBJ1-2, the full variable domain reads DGGITQSPKYLFRKEGQNVTLSCEQNLNHDAMYWYRQDPGQGLRLIYYSQIVNDFQKGDIAEGYSVSREKKESFPLTVTSAQKNPTAFYLCASSIGGNGYTFGSGTRLTVV.

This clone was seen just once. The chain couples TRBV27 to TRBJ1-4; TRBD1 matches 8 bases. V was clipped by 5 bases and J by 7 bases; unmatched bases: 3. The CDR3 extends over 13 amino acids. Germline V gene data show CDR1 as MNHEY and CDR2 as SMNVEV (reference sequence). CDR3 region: CASSPDRGEKLFF. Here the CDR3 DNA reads TGTGCCAGCAGTCCCGACAGGGGTGAAAAACTGTTTTTT.

The CDR3 DNA reads TGTGCCAGCAGCTTATCGACAGGTTATGGCTACACCTTC. The encoded protein is CASSLSTGYGYTF. This chain links TRBV7-8 with TRBJ1-2, with a tentative D call TRBD1 (6 bases). CDR1 and CDR2 (germline): SGHVS, FQNEAQ. Trimming pared 2 bases from V and 5 bases from J, leaving 9 bases between. There are 13 residues in the CDR3.

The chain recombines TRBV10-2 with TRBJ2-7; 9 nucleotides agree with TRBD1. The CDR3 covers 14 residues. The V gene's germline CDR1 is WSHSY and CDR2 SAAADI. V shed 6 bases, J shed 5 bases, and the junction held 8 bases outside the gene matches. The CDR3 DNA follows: TGCGCCAGCAGGCCGGGACAGGGTATCGACGAGCAGTACTTC. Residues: CASRPGQGIDEQYF.

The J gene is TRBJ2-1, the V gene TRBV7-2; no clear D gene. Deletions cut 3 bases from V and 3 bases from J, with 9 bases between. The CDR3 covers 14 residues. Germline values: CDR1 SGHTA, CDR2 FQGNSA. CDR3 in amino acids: CASSFRQVYNEQFF. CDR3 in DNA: TGTGCCAGCAGCTTTCGTCAGGTCTACAATGAGCAGTTCTTC. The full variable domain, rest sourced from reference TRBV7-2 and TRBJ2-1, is GAGVSQSPSNKVTEKGKDVELRCDPISGHTALYWYRQSLGQGLEFLIYFQGNSAPDKSGLPSDRFSAERTGGSVSTLTIQRTQQEDSAVYLCASSFRQVYNEQFFGPGTRLTVL.

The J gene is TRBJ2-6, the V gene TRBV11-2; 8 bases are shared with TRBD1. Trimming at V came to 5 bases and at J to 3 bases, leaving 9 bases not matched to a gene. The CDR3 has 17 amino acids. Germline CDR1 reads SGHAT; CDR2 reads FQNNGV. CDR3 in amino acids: CASSPTTGELGANVLTF. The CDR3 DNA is TGTGCCAGCAGCCCCACGACAGGGGAGCTTGGGGCCAACGTCCTGACTTTC.

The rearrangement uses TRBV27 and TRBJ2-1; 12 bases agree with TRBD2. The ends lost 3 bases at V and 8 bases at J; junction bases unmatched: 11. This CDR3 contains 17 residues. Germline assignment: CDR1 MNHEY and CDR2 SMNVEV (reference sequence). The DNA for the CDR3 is TGTGCCAGCAGTTTCGCGGCTAGCGGGAGGGCAGTCTATGAGCAGTTCTTC. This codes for CASSFAASGRAVYEQFF.

Here the CDR3 reads CASSPQRFSSYNEQFF. The CDR3 DNA sequence: TGTGCCAGCAGTCCCCAGCGGTTTAGCTCCTACAATGAGCAGTTCTTC. V usage is TRBV27 and J usage is TRBJ2-1, with D possibly TRBD2 on 5 matching bases. The V gene lost 5 bases and the J gene lost 0 bases, with 14 bases spanning the gap. The CDR3 runs to 16 residues. Germline lookup yields CDR1 MNHEY and CDR2 SMNVEV (reference sequence).

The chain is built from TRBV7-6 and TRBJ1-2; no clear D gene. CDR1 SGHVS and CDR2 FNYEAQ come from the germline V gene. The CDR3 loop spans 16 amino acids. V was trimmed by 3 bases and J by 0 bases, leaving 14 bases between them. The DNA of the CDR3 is TGTGCCAGCAGCTTGCCAGATTCCGCACCTAACTATGGCTACACCTTC. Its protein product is CASSLPDSAPNYGYTF.

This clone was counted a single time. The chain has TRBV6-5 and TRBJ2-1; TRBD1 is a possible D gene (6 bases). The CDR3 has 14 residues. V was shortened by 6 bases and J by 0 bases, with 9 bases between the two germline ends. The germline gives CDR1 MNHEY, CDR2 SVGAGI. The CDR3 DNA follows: TGTGCCAGCAGAGGGGGAAGCTCCTACAATGAGCAGTTCTTC. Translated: CASRGGSSYNEQFF.

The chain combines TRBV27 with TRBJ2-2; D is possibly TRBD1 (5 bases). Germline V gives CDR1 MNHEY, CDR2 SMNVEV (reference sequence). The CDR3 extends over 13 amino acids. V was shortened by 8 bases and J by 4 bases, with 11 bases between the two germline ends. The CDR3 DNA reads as TGTGCCAGCTCAGGGTTAGCCACCGGGGAGCTGTTTTTT. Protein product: CASSGLATGELFF.

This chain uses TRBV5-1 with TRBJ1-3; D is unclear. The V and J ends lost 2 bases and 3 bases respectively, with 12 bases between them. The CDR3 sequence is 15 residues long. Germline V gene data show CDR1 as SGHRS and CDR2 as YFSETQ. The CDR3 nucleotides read TGCGCCAGCAGCTTAGAAGAGGAGGGTGGAAACACCATATATTTT. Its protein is CASSLEEEGGNTIYF.

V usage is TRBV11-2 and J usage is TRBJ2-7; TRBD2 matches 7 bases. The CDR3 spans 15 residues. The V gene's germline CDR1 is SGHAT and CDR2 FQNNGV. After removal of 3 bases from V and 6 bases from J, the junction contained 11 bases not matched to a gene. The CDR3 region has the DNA TGTGCCAGCAGCTTCAGGAGCGGGACGGTCTCCGAGCAGTACTTC. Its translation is CASSFRSGTVSEQYF.

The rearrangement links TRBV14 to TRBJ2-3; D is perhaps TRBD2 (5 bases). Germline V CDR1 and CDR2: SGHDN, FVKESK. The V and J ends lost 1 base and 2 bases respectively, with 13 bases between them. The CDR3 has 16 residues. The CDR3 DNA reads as TGTGCCAGCAGCCAAGCAATCCGGGATATCACAGATACGCAGTATTTT. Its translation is CASSQAIRDITDTQYF.

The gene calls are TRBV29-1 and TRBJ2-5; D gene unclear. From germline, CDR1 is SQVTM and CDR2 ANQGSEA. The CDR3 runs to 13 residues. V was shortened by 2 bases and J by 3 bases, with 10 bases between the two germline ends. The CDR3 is CSVEPEIEETQYF. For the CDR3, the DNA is TGCAGCGTTGAACCAGAAATCGAAGAGACCCAGTACTTC.

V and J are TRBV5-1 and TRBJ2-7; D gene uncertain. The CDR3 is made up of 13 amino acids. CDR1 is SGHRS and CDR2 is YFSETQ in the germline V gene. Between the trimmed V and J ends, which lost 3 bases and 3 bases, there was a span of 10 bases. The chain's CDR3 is CASSSLTLYEQYF. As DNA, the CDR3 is TGCGCCAGCAGCTCCCTGACACTCTACGAGCAGTACTTC.

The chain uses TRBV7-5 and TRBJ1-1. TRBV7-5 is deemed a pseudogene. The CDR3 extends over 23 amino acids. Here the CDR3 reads CVRSLGPRPDGEIEPRVDTEAFF. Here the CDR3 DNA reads TGTGTCAGAAGCTTAGGTCCCCGGCCCGACGGGGAGATAGAGCCTCGGGTCGACACTGAAGCTTTCTTT.

CDR3 in amino acids: CSVGEGRNVEQYF. The CDR3 DNA sequence: TGCAGCGTTGGGGAGGGGCGGAACGTAGAGCAGTACTTC. V gene TRBV29-1 combines with J gene TRBJ2-7; 7 positions agree with TRBD2. Germline V gives CDR1 SQVTM, CDR2 ANQGSEA. The V gene end was trimmed by 4 bases and the J gene end by 7 bases; junction bases not matched to a gene: 10. This CDR3 has 13 residues.

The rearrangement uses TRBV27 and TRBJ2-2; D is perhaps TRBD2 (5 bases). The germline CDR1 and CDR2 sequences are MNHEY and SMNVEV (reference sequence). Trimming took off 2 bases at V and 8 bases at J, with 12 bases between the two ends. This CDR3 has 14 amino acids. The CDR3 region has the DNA TGTGCCAGCAGTTTAGTCGGGGTAGGAGGGGAGCTGTTTTTT. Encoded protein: CASSLVGVGGELFF.

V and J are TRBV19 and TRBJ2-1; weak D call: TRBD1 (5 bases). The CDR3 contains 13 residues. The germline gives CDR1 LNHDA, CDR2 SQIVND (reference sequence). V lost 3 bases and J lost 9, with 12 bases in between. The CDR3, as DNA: TGTGCCAGTAGTATGGGGCCAGTCGGTGAGCAGTTCTTC. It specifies CASSMGPVGEQFF.

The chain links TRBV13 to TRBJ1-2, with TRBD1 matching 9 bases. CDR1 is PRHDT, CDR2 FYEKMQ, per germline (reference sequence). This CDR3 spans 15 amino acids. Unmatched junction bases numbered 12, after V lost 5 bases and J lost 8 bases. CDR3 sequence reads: CASSPGTGNARGYTF. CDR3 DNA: TGTGCCAGCAGCCCCGGGACAGGGAATGCGCGCGGCTACACCTTC.

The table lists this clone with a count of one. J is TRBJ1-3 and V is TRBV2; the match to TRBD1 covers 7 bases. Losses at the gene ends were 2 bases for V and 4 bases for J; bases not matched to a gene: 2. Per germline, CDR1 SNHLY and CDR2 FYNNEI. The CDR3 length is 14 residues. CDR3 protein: CASSESGGGNTIYF. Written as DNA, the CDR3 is TGTGCCAGCAGTGAATCAGGGGGGGGAAACACCATATATTTT.

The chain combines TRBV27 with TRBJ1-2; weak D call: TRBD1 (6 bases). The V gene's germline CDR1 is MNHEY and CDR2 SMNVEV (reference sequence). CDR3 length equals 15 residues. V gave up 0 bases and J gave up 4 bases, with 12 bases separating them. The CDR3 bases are TGTGCCAGCAGTTTATCCGGGGGGCTAGGCTATGGCTACACCTTC. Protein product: CASSLSGGLGYGYTF.

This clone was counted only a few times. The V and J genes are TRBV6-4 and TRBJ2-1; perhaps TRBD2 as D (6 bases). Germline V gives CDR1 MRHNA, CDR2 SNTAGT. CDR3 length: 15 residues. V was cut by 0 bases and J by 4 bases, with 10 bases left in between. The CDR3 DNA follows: TGTGCCAGCAGTGACTCTGAGCGGGTTTACAATGAGCAGTTCTTC. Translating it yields CASSDSERVYNEQFF.

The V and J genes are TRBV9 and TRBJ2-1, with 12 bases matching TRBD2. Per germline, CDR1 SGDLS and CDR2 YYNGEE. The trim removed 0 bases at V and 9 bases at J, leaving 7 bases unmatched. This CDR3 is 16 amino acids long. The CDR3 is CASSVGLAGALGEQFF. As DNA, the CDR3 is TGTGCCAGCAGCGTAGGACTAGCGGGAGCACTAGGTGAGCAGTTCTTC.

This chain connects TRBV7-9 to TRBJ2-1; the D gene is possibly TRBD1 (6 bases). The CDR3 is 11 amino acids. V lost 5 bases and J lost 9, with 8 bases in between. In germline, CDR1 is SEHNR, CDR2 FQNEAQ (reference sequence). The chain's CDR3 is CASSQGGEQFF. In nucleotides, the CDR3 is TGTGCCAGCAGCCAAGGGGGTGAGCAGTTCTTC. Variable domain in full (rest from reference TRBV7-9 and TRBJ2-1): DTGVSQNPRHKITKRGQNVTFRCDPISEHNRLYWYRQTLGQGPEFLTYFQNEAQLEKSRLLSDRFSAERPKGSFSTLEIQRTEQGDSAMYLCASSQGGEQFFGPGTRLTVL.

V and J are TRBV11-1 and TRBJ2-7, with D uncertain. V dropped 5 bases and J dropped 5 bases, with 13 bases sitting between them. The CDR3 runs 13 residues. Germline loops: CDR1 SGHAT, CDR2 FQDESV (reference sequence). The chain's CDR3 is CASSPRLGNEQYF. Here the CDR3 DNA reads TGTGCCAGCAGCCCTAGATTGGGTAACGAGCAGTACTTC.